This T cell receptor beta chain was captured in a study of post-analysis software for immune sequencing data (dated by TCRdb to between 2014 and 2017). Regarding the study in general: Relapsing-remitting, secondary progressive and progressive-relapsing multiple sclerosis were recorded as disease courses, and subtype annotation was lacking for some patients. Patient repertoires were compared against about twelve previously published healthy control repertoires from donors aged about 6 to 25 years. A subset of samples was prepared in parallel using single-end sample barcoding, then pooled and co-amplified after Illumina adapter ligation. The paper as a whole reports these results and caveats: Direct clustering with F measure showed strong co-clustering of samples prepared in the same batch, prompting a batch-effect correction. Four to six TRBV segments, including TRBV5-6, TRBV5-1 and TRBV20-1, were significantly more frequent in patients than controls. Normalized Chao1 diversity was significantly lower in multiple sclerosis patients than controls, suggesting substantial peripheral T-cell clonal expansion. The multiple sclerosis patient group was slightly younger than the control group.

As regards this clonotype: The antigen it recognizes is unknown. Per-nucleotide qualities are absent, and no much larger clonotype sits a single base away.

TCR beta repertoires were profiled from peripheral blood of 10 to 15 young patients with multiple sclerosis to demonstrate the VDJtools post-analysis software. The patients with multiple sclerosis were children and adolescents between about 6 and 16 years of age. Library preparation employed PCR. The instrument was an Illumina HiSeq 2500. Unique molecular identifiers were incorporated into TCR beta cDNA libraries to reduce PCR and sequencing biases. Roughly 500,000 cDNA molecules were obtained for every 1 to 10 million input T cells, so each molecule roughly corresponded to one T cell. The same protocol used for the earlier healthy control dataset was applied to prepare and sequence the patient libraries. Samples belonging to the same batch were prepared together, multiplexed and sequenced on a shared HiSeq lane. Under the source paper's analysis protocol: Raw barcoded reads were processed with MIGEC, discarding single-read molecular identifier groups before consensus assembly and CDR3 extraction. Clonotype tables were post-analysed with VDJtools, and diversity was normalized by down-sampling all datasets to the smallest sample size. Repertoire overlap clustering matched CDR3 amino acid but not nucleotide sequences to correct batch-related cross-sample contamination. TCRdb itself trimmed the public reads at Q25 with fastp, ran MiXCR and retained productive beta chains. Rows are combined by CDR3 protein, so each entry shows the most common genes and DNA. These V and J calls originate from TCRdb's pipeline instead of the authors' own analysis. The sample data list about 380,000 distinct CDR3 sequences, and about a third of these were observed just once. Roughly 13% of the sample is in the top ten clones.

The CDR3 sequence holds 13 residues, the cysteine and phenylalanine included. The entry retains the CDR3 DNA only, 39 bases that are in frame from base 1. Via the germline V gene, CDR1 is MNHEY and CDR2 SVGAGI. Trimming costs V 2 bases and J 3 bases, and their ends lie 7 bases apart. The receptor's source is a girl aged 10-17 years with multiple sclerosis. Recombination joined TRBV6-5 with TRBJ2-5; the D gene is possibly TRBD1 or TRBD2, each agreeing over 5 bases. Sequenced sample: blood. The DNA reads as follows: TGTGCCAGCAGTTACGGGGGAGAAGAGACCCAGTACTTC. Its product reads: CASSYGGEETQYF.